This T cell receptor (beta chain) was sequenced in a study of blood T cell repertoires in COVID-19. The data were produced by immunoSEQ multiplex PCR, yet TCRdb's version contains in-frame clones alone and is incomplete. This sample has fewer than 70,000 clones, with 78% found just once. This CDR3 is 18 amino acids long. Trimming took 2 bases from V and 4 from J; bases not matched to a gene: 10. The V gene's germline CDR1 is MNHEY and CDR2 SMNVEV (reference sequence). This sequence was found in a human donor in a cohort sampled during active COVID-19. V is TRBV27 and J is TRBJ2-1, with 11 bases fitting TRBD2. The sample comprised peripheral blood. The CDR3 spells CASSLRVAGGLIYNEQFF. DNA of the CDR3: TGTGCCAGCAGTTTAAGGGTAGCGGGGGGGCTCATATACAATGAGCAGTTCTTC.